This is a list of T cell receptor beta chains from one sample in a study of T cells in Graves' hyperthyroidism and ophthalmopathy. TCRdb re-derived calls from the multiplex PCR reads in MiXCR, one entry per CDR3 protein. The sample holds fewer than 400,000 distinct CDR3 sequences, over 12% seen once. The sample comprised blood. The receptors come from a man in his fifties or sixties with Graves' ophthalmopathy. The CDR3 runs from the conserved cysteine through the conserved F or W. The D gene is left open where the match is weak. Size tells how often a clone was seen (once, few, many) or the class of an expanded clone, and some rows leave it out.

v_gene,len,j_gene,abundance,d_gene,CDR3aa,CDR3nt
TRBV24-1,16,TRBJ2-1,few,.,CATSDRGQGKGNEQFF,TGTGCCACCAGTGATCGGGGTCAGGGTAAAGGCAATGAGCAGTTCTTC
TRBV19,14,TRBJ2-1,.,TRBD2,CASSIVGGSNEQFF,TGTGCCAGTAGTATAGTCGGCGGGAGCAATGAGCAGTTCTTC
TRBV7-2,16,TRBJ2-5,many,.,CASSHGHAQTFETQYF,TGTGCCAGCAGCCATGGACATGCCCAGACTTTCGAGACCCAGTACTTC
TRBV19,16,TRBJ2-3,many,TRBD2,CASSTLAGVSTDTQYF,TGTGCCAGTAGCACACTAGCGGGAGTTAGCACAGATACGCAGTATTTT
TRBV2,19,TRBJ2-7,many,TRBD2,CASSIRLAGVGGSSYEQYF,TGTGCCAGCAGCATCAGACTAGCGGGAGTGGGGGGAAGCTCCTACGAGCAGTACTTC
TRBV18,16,TRBJ2-3,many,TRBD2,CASSLSSGPSTDTQYF,TGTGCCAGCTCCCTTTCTAGCGGACCTAGCACAGATACGCAGTATTTT
TRBV27,13,TRBJ2-1,many,.,CASSSDFSNEQFF,TGTGCCAGCAGTTCGGACTTTTCTAATGAGCAGTTCTTC
TRBV7-8,16,TRBJ1-5,many,.,CASSADAGPNYQPQHF,TGTGCCAGCAGCGCAGACGCGGGACCAAACTATCAGCCCCAGCATTTT
TRBV7-2,15,TRBJ1-1,many,.,CASSHTTPTAAEAFF,TGTGCCAGCAGCCATACGACTCCGACGGCAGCTGAAGCTTTCTTT
TRBV18,14,TRBJ1-5,many,.,CASSQVGVNQPQHF,TGTGCCAGCTCACAGGTGGGGGTCAATCAGCCCCAGCATTTT
TRBV20-1,14,TRBJ1-6,few,.,CSAIQSSYNSPLHF,TGCAGTGCTATACAGAGCTCCTATAATTCACCCCTCCACTTT
TRBV7-2,21,TRBJ2-3,many,TRBD2,CASSRLSRSSGRVTSTDTQYF,TGTGCCAGCAGCCGTCTTTCTAGATCTAGCGGGCGGGTTACTAGCACAGATACGCAGTATTTT
TRBV7-9,11,TRBJ2-1,few,.,CASVYADEQFF,TGTGCCAGCGTTTATGCCGATGAGCAGTTCTTC
TRBV5-1,16,TRBJ2-6,few,.,CASSTYRGTGANVLTF,TGCGCCAGCAGCACATACCGTGGTACTGGGGCCAACGTCCTGACTTTC
TRBV2,14,TRBJ2-1,many,.,CASSRQAPYNEQFF,TGTGCCAGCAGTAGGCAGGCGCCCTACAATGAGCAGTTCTTC
TRBV5-8,17,TRBJ2-1,few,TRBD2,CASSLPGLDSGGNEQFF,TGTGCCAGCAGCTTACCGGGACTAGATTCTGGAGGCAATGAGCAGTTCTTC
TRBV2,18,TRBJ2-1,many,TRBD2,CASSSGLAGGNSYNEQFF,TGTGCCAGCAGTTCTGGACTAGCGGGAGGGAATTCCTACAATGAGCAGTTCTTC
TRBV20-1,17,TRBJ1-2,many,TRBD1,CSATTDRWENDYSGYTF,TGCAGTGCTACCACGGACAGGTGGGAGAATGACTATAGTGGCTACACCTTC
TRBV7-8,14,TRBJ1-2,many,.,CASSPSTSHYGYTF,TGTGCCAGCAGTCCATCCACGAGTCACTATGGCTACACCTTC
TRBV5-1,19,TRBJ2-7,many,TRBD2,CASSLVPAGGTENSYEQYF,TGCGCCAGCAGCTTGGTTCCAGCGGGAGGTACTGAAAACTCCTACGAGCAGTACTTC
TRBV29-1,15,TRBJ2-3,.,TRBD2,CSVILAGGPADTQYF,TGCAGCGTTATTCTAGCGGGAGGGCCTGCAGATACGCAGTATTTT
TRBV20-1,14,TRBJ2-7,many,TRBD1,CSARSTGSIDEQYF,TGCAGTGCTAGGTCGACAGGGTCCATAGACGAGCAGTACTTC
TRBV5-1,13,TRBJ2-7,many,.,CASSLGSSYEQYF,TGCGCCAGCAGCTTGGGAAGCTCCTACGAGCAGTACTTC
TRBV14,16,TRBJ2-1,few,TRBD2,CASSQGMRREFNEQFF,TGTGCCAGCAGCCAAGGAATGAGGCGGGAGTTCAATGAGCAGTTCTTC
TRBV10-3,15,TRBJ2-5,few,TRBD2,CAIRNSGSIEETQYF,TGTGCCATCAGAAATAGCGGGAGTATCGAAGAGACCCAGTACTTC
TRBV12-5,12,TRBJ2-5,.,.,CASGPSGETQYF,TGTGCTAGTGGTCCCTCGGGGGAGACCCAGTACTTC
TRBV20-1,13,TRBJ1-1,.,.,CSALDGGNTEAFF,TGCAGTGCTCTCGACGGGGGGAACACTGAAGCTTTCTTT
TRBV6-1,15,TRBJ2-6,many,.,CASSEGRSGANVLTF,TGTGCCAGCAGTGAGGGGCGCTCTGGGGCCAACGTCCTGACTTTC
TRBV20-1,18,TRBJ2-2,many,TRBD1,CSATRLGQGALPTGELFF,TGCAGTGCGACCCGGTTGGGACAGGGGGCTCTCCCCACCGGGGAGCTGTTTTTT
TRBV11-2,15,TRBJ2-1,many,.,CASSLAGAINNEQFF,TGTGCCAGCAGCTTAGCGGGAGCGATAAACAATGAGCAGTTCTTC
TRBV15,14,TRBJ1-4,.,.,CATPAGVGVEKLFF,TGTGCCACCCCCGCGGGGGTTGGGGTTGAAAAACTGTTTTTT
TRBV18,15,TRBJ2-5,many,.,CASSPPRESGETQYF,TGTGCCAGCTCACCACCACGGGAGTCGGGGGAGACCCAGTACTTC
TRBV10-3,12,TRBJ2-5,many,.,CAISSVGETQYF,TGTGCCATCAGCTCAGTAGGGGAGACCCAGTACTTC
TRBV6-2/TRBV6-3,13,TRBJ1-1,many,.,CASLQTPNTEAFF,TGTGCCAGCCTACAGACTCCGAACACTGAAGCTTTCTTT
TRBV18,13,TRBJ1-1,many,.,CASSPLANTEAFF,TGTGCCAGCTCACCACTGGCGAACACTGAAGCTTTCTTT
TRBV18,14,TRBJ2-7,many,.,CASAVGGARVEQYF,TGTGCCAGCGCCGTGGGGGGGGCGCGTGTCGAGCAGTACTTC
TRBV28,15,TRBJ2-7,few,.,CASSPVGKSSYEQYF,TGTGCCAGCAGTCCCGTGGGGAAAAGCTCCTACGAGCAGTACTTC
TRBV2,13,TRBJ1-1,.,.,CASATDANTEAFF,TGTGCCAGCGCCACAGATGCCAACACTGAAGCTTTCTTT
TRBV19,16,TRBJ2-1,.,.,CASSRSTRGMWNEQFF,TGTGCCAGTAGTAGATCCACGAGGGGCATGTGGAATGAGCAGTTCTTC
TRBV24-1,17,TRBJ2-5,.,TRBD2,CATSDFWRGGVIETQYF,TGTGCCACCAGTGATTTTTGGCGGGGGGGAGTGATTGAGACCCAGTACTTC
TRBV19,15,TRBJ1-5,.,.,CASRGWGYSNQPQHF,TGTGCCAGTAGGGGTTGGGGTTATAGCAATCAGCCCCAGCATTTT
TRBV11-1,14,TRBJ2-7,.,.,CASSARFLSYEQYF,TGTGCCAGCAGCGCCCGGTTTCTCTCCTACGAGCAGTACTTC
TRBV5-1,14,TRBJ2-1,many,.,CASSLSSDEFEQFF,TGCGCCAGCAGCTTGTCTAGCGACGAATTCGAGCAGTTCTTC
TRBV27,16,TRBJ2-3,.,.,CASSDPSGELTDTQYF,TGTGCCAGCAGTGACCCCTCAGGGGAACTCACAGATACGCAGTATTTT
TRBV3-1,15,TRBJ2-5,many,TRBD1,CASSSTQGARAAQYF,TGTGCCAGCAGCTCTACACAGGGGGCCAGGGCGGCCCAGTACTTC
TRBV12-3/TRBV12-4,14,TRBJ2-1,many,.,CASSLARDFNEQFF,TGTGCCAGCAGTTTAGCCCGGGACTTCAATGAGCAGTTCTTC
TRBV4-1,17,TRBJ2-1,few,TRBD2,CASSQERRGLADNEQFF,TGCGCCAGCAGCCAAGAAAGGCGGGGACTAGCGGACAATGAGCAGTTCTTC
TRBV7-9,16,TRBJ2-5,many,TRBD2,CASSLGREGIQETQYF,TGTGCCAGCAGCTTAGGCAGGGAGGGAATTCAAGAGACCCAGTACTTC
TRBV5-1,13,TRBJ2-5,many,TRBD1,CASGQGRQETQYF,TGCGCCAGCGGACAGGGAAGGCAAGAGACCCAGTACTTC
TRBV12-3/TRBV12-4,11,TRBJ2-4,many,TRBD2,CASSKGGFQYF,TGTGCCAGCAGCAAGGGAGGGTTTCAGTACTTC